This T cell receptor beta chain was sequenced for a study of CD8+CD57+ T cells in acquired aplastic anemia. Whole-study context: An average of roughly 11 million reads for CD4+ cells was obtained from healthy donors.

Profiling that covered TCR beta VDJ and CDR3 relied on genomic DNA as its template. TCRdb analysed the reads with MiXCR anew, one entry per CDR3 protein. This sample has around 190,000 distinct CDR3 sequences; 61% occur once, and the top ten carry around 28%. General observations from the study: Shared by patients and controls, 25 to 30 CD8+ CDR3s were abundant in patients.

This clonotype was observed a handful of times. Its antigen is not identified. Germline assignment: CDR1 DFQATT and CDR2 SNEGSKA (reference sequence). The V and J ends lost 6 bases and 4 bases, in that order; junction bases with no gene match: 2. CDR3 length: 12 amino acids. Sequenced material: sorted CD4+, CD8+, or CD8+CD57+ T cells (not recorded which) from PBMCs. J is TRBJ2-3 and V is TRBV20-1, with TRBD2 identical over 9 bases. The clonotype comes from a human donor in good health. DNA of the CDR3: TGCAGTGCGGGACTAGCTTCAGATACGCAGTATTTT. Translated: CSAGLASDTQYF.